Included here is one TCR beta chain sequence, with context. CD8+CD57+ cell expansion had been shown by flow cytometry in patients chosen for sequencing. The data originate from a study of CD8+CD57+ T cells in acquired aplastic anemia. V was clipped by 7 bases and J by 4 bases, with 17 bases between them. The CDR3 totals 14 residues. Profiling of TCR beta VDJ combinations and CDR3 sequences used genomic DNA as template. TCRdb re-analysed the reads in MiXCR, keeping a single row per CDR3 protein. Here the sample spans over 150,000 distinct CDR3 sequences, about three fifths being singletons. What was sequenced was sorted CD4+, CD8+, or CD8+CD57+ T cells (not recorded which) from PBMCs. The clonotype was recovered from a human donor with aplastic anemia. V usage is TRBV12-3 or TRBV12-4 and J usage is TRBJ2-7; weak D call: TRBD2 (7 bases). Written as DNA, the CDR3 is TGTGCCAGCACCCACGGGGGCGGGAGATACGAGCAGTACTTC. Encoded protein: CASTHGGGRYEQYF.